The subject of this entry is one T cell receptor beta chain. Distinct nucleotide sequences in the sample also encode this CDR3. Data came from immunoSEQ multiplex PCR; TCRdb stores just in-frame clones and leaves some out. The table records around 370,000 clones, more than 75% of them present only once. The record originates from a study of blood T cell repertoires in COVID-19. The receptor was isolated from a woman aged 18-29 years who had recovered from COVID-19. Sequences were obtained from peripheral blood.

The CDR3 spells CASSLTGGSNQPQHF. The CDR3 DNA reads TGCGCCAGCAGCTTGACGGGGGGTAGCAATCAGCCCCAGCATTTT. The rearrangement links TRBV5-1 to TRBJ1-5; D perhaps matches TRBD1 (5 bases). CDR3 size: 15 residues. V lost 1 base and J lost 0, with 8 bases in between. The germline V gene encodes CDR1 SGHRS and CDR2 YFSETQ.